This T cell receptor beta chain was recorded in a study of T cell responses to AZD1222 COVID-19 vaccine. The CDR3 length is 13 residues. Germline-derived CDR1 and CDR2 are KGHDR and SFDVKD. With V trimmed by 4 bases and J by 5 bases, 3 bases remained unmatched. Measured with immunoSEQ multiplex PCR; TCRdb has only the in-frame clones, and not every one. The repertoire holds approximately 150,000 clones, with just under 95% as singletons. V gene TRBV24-1 combines with J gene TRBJ1-1; 7 bases map to TRBD1. The sample here was peripheral blood, taken on day 0 of AZD1222 vaccination. This clonotype was obtained from an adult in good health. CDR3 sequence (DNA): TGTGCCACCAGTGAAAAGGGGGCGACTGAAGCTTTCTTT. Protein product: CATSEKGATEAFF.